This TCR beta chain was observed in a study of CD8 T cells in ankylosing spondylitis. TCRdb used MiXCR to reprocess the 5' RACE reads, holding one entry per CDR3 protein. The sample includes about 240,000 distinct CDR3 sequences, roughly a tenth of them seen just once. There are 14 residues in the CDR3. The V gene lost 0 bases and the J gene lost 7 bases, with 14 bases spanning the gap. Germline V CDR1 and CDR2: SGHRS, YFSETQ. The TCR comes from a male donor with ankylosing spondylitis or in good health (not recorded which). The sample consisted of blood, either unsorted or a sorted T cell fraction (not recorded which). The chain couples TRBV5-1 to TRBJ2-7; possible D gene TRBD1, 5 bases. The CDR3: CASSLEVGAGEQYF. CDR3 coding DNA: TGCGCCAGCAGCTTGGAGGTTGGGGCCGGAGAGCAGTACTTC. The full variable domain, rest sourced from reference TRBV5-1 and TRBJ2-7, is KAGVTQTPRYLIKTRGQQVTLSCSPISGHRSVSWYQQTPGQGLQFLFEYFSETQRNKGNFPGRFSGRQFSNSRSEMNVSTLELGDSALYLCASSLEVGAGEQYFGPGTRLTVT.